This passage covers 9 T cell receptor beta chains from one sample sequenced in a study of Ad26.COV2.S vaccination and SARS-CoV-2 variants. Sequencing was performed with immunoSEQ multiplex PCR; in TCRdb, only in-frame clones are kept and a portion is missing. Of approximately 400,000 clones listed, under 95% are singletons. Sample: peripheral blood, taken after recovery from COVID-19. The receptor source for this set is a human donor who had recovered from COVID-19.

The V call is TRBV13, the J call TRBJ1-2; 11 bases fit TRBD1. This CDR3 comprises 15 residues. The V gene end was trimmed by 0 bases and the J gene end by 7 bases; junction bases not matched to a gene: 4. Germline V gene data show CDR1 as PRHDT and CDR2 as FYEKMQ (reference sequence). CDR3 bases: TGTGCCAGCAGCTTAGGGGACAGGGGGCGCGGTGGCTACACCTTC. This codes for CASSLGDRGRGGYTF.

As regards this clone: The sample carries other DNA sequences with the same CDR3. The chain combines TRBV5-4 with TRBJ1-5; D uncertain. Germline loops: CDR1 SGHNT, CDR2 YYREEE (reference sequence). Between the trimmed V and J ends, which lost 0 bases and 2 bases, there was a span of 3 bases. The CDR3 has 13 residues. CDR3 in amino acids: CASSLDRNQPQHF. In DNA, the CDR3 is TGTGCCAGCAGCTTGGACCGCAATCAGCCCCAGCATTTT.

The sample holds a few counts of this clone. The sample has other DNA sequences that encode this CDR3 too. V usage is TRBV5-8 and J usage is TRBJ2-7; the D is unclear. This CDR3 is 13 amino acids long. Trimming took off 1 base at V and 2 bases at J, with 7 bases between the two ends. Germline loops: CDR1 SGHTS, CDR2 YDEGEE. CDR3 in DNA: TGTGCCAGCAGCTTGCCAGGAGCCTACGAGCAGTACTTC. Amino acids: CASSLPGAYEQYF.

The gene calls are TRBV10-1 and TRBJ2-2; the D is unclear. Per the germline V gene, CDR1 is WNHNN and CDR2 is SYGVQD (reference sequence). The length of the CDR3 is 14 residues. Trimming left V 2 bases short and J 0 bases short, with 4 bases between. The CDR3: CASSEVPNTGELFF. DNA for the CDR3: TGCGCCAGCAGTGAGGTTCCGAACACCGGGGAGCTGTTTTTT.

The count of this clone is one. The chain joins TRBV9 to TRBJ2-4; perhaps D is TRBD1 or TRBD2 (5 bases each). V dropped 0 bases and J dropped 9 bases, with 13 bases sitting between them. The CDR3 has 14 amino acids. The V gene's germline CDR1 is SGDLS and CDR2 YYNGEE. The CDR3 spells CASSVGGYGGIQYF. CDR3 bases: TGTGCCAGCAGCGTAGGGGGGTACGGAGGCATTCAGTACTTC.

This chain uses TRBV6-1 with TRBJ1-3; D ambiguous. This CDR3 is built from 15 residues. V lost 2 bases, J lost 0 bases, and 8 bases lay in between. CDR1 and CDR2 (germline): MNHNS, SASEGT. Here the CDR3 reads CASSETWDSGNTIYF. CDR3 nucleotides: TGTGCCAGCAGTGAAACGTGGGACTCTGGAAACACCATATATTTT.

The chain's CDR3 is CASSHPALAGGLGIQYF. The DNA of the CDR3 is TGTGCCAGCAGCCACCCTGCCCTAGCGGGGGGGCTTGGCATTCAGTACTTC. The rearrangement joins TRBV3-1 (or the pseudogene TRBV3-2) to TRBJ2-4; the match to TRBD2 covers 12 bases. CDR1 is LGHDT and CDR2 is YNNKEL in the germline V gene (reference sequence). The CDR3 has 17 amino acids. The junction had 12 bases not matched to a gene; V was cut back by 3 bases and J by 9 bases.

This CDR3 reads CASRLPGNINGNQPQHF. CDR3 sequence (DNA): TGTGCCAGTAGACTGCCAGGAAATATCAATGGCAATCAGCCCCAGCATTTT. The chain has TRBV19 and TRBJ1-5; D call uncertain. Germline assignment: CDR1 LNHDA and CDR2 SQIVND (reference sequence). The CDR3 covers 17 residues. V lost 6 bases, J lost 2 bases, and 20 bases lay in between.

This clone occurred once. V is TRBV12-3 or TRBV12-4 and J is TRBJ1-2, with a tentative D call TRBD1 (5 bases). CDR3 length equals 13 residues. V was clipped by 3 bases and J by 6 bases, with 11 bases between them. DNA for the CDR3: TGTGCCAGCAGTTTTTTCGGGGCAAATGGCTACACCTTC. Amino acid sequence: CASSFFGANGYTF.